This T cell receptor (beta chain) was captured in a study of CD8+CD57+ T cells in acquired aplastic anemia (dated by TCRdb to about 2018). Background on the whole study: A mean of around 3 ug of DNA, ranging from roughly 0.17 to 30 ug, was extracted from sorted CD4+ and CD8+ cells. CD8+CD57+ expansion was defined as frequency above the mean frequency observed in healthy subjects.

Between the V and J ends, shortened by 3 bases and 0 bases respectively, the junction contains 9 bases. CDR1 and CDR2, looked up from the germline V gene, are ENHRY and SYGVKD. The CDR3 spans 14 residues, from the cysteine through the phenylalanine. Left in the record is the CDR3 DNA by itself, 42 bases read in frame from the first base. Genomic DNA was used as template for profiling of TCR beta VDJ combinations and CDR3 sequences. An Illumina HiSeq 2000 was used for TCR repertoire sequencing. As for the authors' bioinformatics: Repertoire assessment relied on Simpson's diversity index, CDR3 size and DJ length profiles, and TRBV/TRBJ rearrangement plots. The immunodominant clone was defined as the most abundant DNA sequence in deep sequencing data. CDR3 amino acid sequences were checked for sharing between subjects and were compared against published repertoires and the VDJdb database. The raw public reads went through TCRdb reprocessing: fastp at Q25, MiXCR clone calling, in-frame beta chains kept. Each entry is one CDR3 protein sequence, shown with its most common DNA and genes. The V and J calls come from TCRdb's annotation, not from the publication. For this sample there are 150,000 to 160,000 distinct CDR3 sequences; roughly 54% appear just once. Jointly, the top ten make up roughly 12% of the sample.

Expansion of CD8+CD57+ cells had been shown by flow cytometry in the patients chosen for sequencing. Severe acquired aplastic anemia was diagnosed in all patients according to International Study of Aplastic Anemia and Agranulocytosis and Camitta criteria. No patient had received any therapy when blood was sampled. TCR repertoires of sorted CD4+ and CD8+ blood T cells from severe aplastic anemia patients and healthy subjects were deep-sequenced in the study. Patients were enrolled in the USA under clinicaltrials.gov protocols 00001620, 01623167, 00001397, 00071045, 00081523 and 00961064. Ficoll-Paque density gradient centrifugation was used to isolate peripheral blood mononuclear cells. Before DNA was extracted, CD4+ and CD8+ T cells were sorted using either FACS or magnetic beads. The paper's findings and limits, for the study overall: Around 30 CD8+ CDR3 sequences were shared between patients and controls but appeared highly expressed in patients and within their immunodominant clones. Between patients and healthy controls, no significant difference in CD8+ Simpson's diversity was found (P=0.060).

There are a few counts of this clonotype. Which antigen it targets is not known. No much larger clone exists at a distance of one base, and base qualities are not known. The sequence was collected from a human donor with aplastic anemia. The receptor chain draws on TRBV10-3 and TRBJ2-7, and perhaps TRBD2 as D gene, on 5 matching bases. Sample: sorted CD4+, CD8+, or CD8+CD57+ T cells (not recorded which) from PBMCs. The DNA sequence is given as TGTGCCATCAGTGATGGAGGATACTCCTACGAGCAGTACTTC. Translated, this gives CAISDGGYSYEQYF.